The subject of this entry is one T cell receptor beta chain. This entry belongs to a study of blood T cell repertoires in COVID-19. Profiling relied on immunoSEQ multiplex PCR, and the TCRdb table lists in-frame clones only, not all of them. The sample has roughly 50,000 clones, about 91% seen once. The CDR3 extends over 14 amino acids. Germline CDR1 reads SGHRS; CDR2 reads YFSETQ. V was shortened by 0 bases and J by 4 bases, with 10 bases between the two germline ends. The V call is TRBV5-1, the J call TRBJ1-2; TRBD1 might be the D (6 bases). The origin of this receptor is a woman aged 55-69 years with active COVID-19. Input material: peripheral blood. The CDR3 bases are TGCGCCAGCAGCTTGGAGGGGGACATCTATGGCTACACCTTC. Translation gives CASSLEGDIYGYTF.